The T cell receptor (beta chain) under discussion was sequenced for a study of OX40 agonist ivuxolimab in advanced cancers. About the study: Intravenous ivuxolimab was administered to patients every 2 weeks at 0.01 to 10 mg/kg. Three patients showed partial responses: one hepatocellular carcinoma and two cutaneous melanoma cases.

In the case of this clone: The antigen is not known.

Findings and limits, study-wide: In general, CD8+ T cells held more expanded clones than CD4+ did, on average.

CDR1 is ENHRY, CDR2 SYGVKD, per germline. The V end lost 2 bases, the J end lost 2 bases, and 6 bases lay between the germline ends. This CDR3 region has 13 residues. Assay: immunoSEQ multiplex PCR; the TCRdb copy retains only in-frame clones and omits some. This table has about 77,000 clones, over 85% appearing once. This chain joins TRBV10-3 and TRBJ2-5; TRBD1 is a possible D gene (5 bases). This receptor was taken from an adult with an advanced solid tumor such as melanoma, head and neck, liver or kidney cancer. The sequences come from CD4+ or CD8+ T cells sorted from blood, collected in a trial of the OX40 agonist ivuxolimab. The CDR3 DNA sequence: TGTGCCATCAGTGAGAGACAGCAAGAGACCCAGTACTTC. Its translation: CAISERQQETQYF.